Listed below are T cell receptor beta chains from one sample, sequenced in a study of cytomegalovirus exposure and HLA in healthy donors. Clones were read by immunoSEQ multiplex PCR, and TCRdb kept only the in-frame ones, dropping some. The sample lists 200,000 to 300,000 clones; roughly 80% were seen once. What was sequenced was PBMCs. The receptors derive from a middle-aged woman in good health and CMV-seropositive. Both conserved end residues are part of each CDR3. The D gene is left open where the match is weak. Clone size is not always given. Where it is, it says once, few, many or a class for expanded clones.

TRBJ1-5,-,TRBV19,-,CASSISGGANQPQHF,TGTGCCAGTAGTATATCGGGGGGTGCGAATCAGCCCCAGCATTTT
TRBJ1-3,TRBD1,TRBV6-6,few,CASRSQGGTSGNTIYF,TGTGCCAGCAGATCGCAGGGGGGTACCTCTGGAAACACCATATATTTT
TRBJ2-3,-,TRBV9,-,CASSAMLTIGADTQYF,TGTGCCAGCAGCGCCATGCTCACGATCGGGGCAGATACGCAGTATTTT
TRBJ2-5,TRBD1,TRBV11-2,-,CASSTAGQGAEGETQYF,TGTGCCAGCAGCACGGCCGGACAGGGGGCGGAAGGGGAGACCCAGTACTTC
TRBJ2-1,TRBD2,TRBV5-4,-,CASSPGLVSYNEQFF,TGTGCCAGCAGCCCCGGACTAGTTTCCTACAATGAGCAGTTCTTC
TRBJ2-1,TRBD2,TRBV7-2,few,CASSLTSGGLGNEQFF,TGTGCCAGCAGCTTGACTAGCGGGGGGCTCGGCAATGAGCAGTTCTTC
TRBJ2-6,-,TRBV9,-,CASSVAQGGANVLTF,TGTGCCAGCAGCGTAGCACAGGGAGGGGCCAACGTCCTGACTTTC
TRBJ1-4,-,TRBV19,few,CASKALGGANEKLFF,TGTGCCAGTAAAGCTTTGGGAGGAGCTAATGAAAAACTGTTTTTT
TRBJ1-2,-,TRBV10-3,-,CAISVRRDYGYTF,TGTGCCATCAGTGTCCGACGGGACTATGGCTACACCTTC
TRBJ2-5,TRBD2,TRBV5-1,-,CASSLLAGGQETQYF,TGCGCCAGCAGCTTACTAGCGGGGGGCCAAGAGACCCAGTACTTC
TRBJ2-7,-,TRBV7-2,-,CASSREEGREQYF,TGTGCCAGCAGCAGGGAGGAGGGGAGGGAGCAGTACTTC
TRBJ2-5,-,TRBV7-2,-,CASRSSAGWETQYF,TGTGCCAGCAGATCATCGGCGGGGTGGGAGACCCAGTACTTC
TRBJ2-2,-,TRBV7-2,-,CASSFLGWGVGELFF,TGTGCCAGCAGCTTTCTAGGGTGGGGGGTTGGGGAGCTGTTTTTT
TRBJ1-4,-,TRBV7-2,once,CASSSGGAGTVGKLFF,TGTGCCAGCAGCTCCGGGGGAGCGGGGACCGTTGGGAAACTGTTTTTT
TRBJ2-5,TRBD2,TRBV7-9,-,CASSPGLAGPYGTQYF,TGTGCCAGCAGCCCGGGACTAGCGGGGCCCTATGGGACCCAGTACTTC
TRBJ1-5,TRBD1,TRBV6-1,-,CASSGKDRGNNQPQHF,TGTGCCAGCAGTGGGAAGGACAGGGGCAACAATCAGCCCCAGCATTTT